A selection of T cell receptor beta chains follows, all from one sample in a study of blood T cell repertoires in COVID-19. Generated by immunoSEQ multiplex PCR, the TCRdb table keeps only in-frame clones and is missing some. Counted here are under 450,000 clones, approximately 91% occurring once; the ten biggest clones make up around 0.86%. What was sequenced was PBMCs or T cells enriched from blood (not recorded which). The receptors were sampled from a woman aged 40 to 50 who had been exposed to COVID-19. Each CDR3 is given with its conserved first and last residue. A D gene is named only where the DNA matches it firmly. Only part of the rows carry a size: once, few, many, or a class if the clone is expanded.

DNA | CDR3 | size | V | D | J
TGTGCCATCAGTACCGGACAGGGGTATGGCTACACCTTC | CAISTGQGYGYTF | . | TRBV10-3 | TRBD1 | TRBJ1-2
TGTGCCACCAGTGATTTTGGAGCAGAGGGCTACACCTTC | CATSDFGAEGYTF | . | TRBV24-1 | . | TRBJ1-2
TGTGCCAGCAGTTCCGGACAGGGGGCGCGATATCAGCCCCAGCATTTT | CASSSGQGARYQPQHF | once | TRBV6-5 | TRBD1 | TRBJ1-5
TGTGCCAGCACCGAGGCAGGGGGGTCCACTGAAGCTTTCTTT | CASTEAGGSTEAFF | . | TRBV6-5 | TRBD1 | TRBJ1-1
TGCGCCAGCAGCCAAATAGGCGGGGTAGGCTATGGCTACACCTTC | CASSQIGGVGYGYTF | once | TRBV4-3 | . | TRBJ1-2
TGTGCCAGCAGCCTCCATGGGCCCTCGACCGGGGAGCTGTTTTTT | CASSLHGPSTGELFF | . | TRBV11-3 | . | TRBJ2-2
TGTGCCAGCAGCCCGGGGACTAGCGGGAGACCCTGGGATGAGCAGTTCTTC | CASSPGTSGRPWDEQFF | . | TRBV7-2 | TRBD2 | TRBJ2-1
TGTGCCAGTAGTAGATCGGGACAGGCCTATGGCTACACCTTC | CASSRSGQAYGYTF | . | TRBV19 | TRBD1 | TRBJ1-2
TGTGCCAGCAGCCCCCATTCAGGGAACACCGGGGAGCTGTTTTTT | CASSPHSGNTGELFF | . | TRBV3-1/TRBV3-2 | . | TRBJ2-2
TGTGCCAGCAGCACCCGGACAGGGGGTCTCTATGGCTACACCTTC | CASSTRTGGLYGYTF | . | TRBV3-1/TRBV3-2 | TRBD1 | TRBJ1-2
TGTGCCATCAGAGAACAGGCAATCTCTGGAAACACCATATATTTT | CAIREQAISGNTIYF | . | TRBV10-3 | . | TRBJ1-3
TGTGCCAGCAGGCGGGACAGGGCAGATACGCAGTATTTT | CASRRDRADTQYF | . | TRBV12-3/TRBV12-4 | TRBD1 | TRBJ2-3
TGTGCCAGCAGCGTAGGCCAAGGCGGAGGCCTCTCTGGAAACACCATATATTTT | CASSVGQGGGLSGNTIYF | few | TRBV9 | . | TRBJ1-3
TGTGCCAGCAGCTTAGGCTCGACTGGAGGCTACACCTTC | CASSLGSTGGYTF | . | TRBV13 | . | TRBJ1-2
TGTGCCAGCAGGACCCCAGGGGGCTATCAGCCCCAGCATTTT | CASRTPGGYQPQHF | . | TRBV2 | TRBD1 | TRBJ1-5
TGTGCCAGCAGTTACTCCCTGGCGGGCTCTGGAAACACCATATATTTT | CASSYSLAGSGNTIYF | . | TRBV6-5 | . | TRBJ1-3
TGCGCCAGCAGCCGATCAGGGAAGAACCGCTGTGGGGCCAACGTCCTGACTTTC | CASSRSGKNRCGANVLTF | . | TRBV4-1 | . | TRBJ2-6
TGTGCCAGCAGTTGGGGAGGGAGCGTGGGAGCCCAGTACTTC | CASSWGGSVGAQYF | . | TRBV27 | TRBD2 | TRBJ2-5
TGTGCCAGCAAGGGACAGAATTCCTACGAGCAGTACTTC | CASKGQNSYEQYF | . | TRBV6-5 | TRBD1 | TRBJ2-7
TGTGCCAGCAGCTTAGGGGGTACAGGGGGGAATTATGGCTACACCTTC | CASSLGGTGGNYGYTF | . | TRBV7-6 | TRBD1 | TRBJ1-2
TGTGCCAGCAGCTTAGGTTCCCTCGCTAGCGGGGCCCAAGAGACCCAGTACTTC | CASSLGSLASGAQETQYF | . | TRBV11-2 | TRBD2 | TRBJ2-5
TGTGCCAGCAGTCCTGCTCTGAGGCCCCAGCATTTT | CASSPALRPQHF | . | TRBV12-3/TRBV12-4 | . | TRBJ1-5
TGTGCCACCAGCACCGGTTCCGTTGGAAACACCATATATTTT | CATSTGSVGNTIYF | . | TRBV15 | . | TRBJ1-3
TGCAGTGCTAGTTTGGGGGCTAGTGAAAAACTGTTTTTT | CSASLGASEKLFF | . | TRBV20-1 | . | TRBJ1-4
TGTGCCAGCAGTAAACTAAATCCCGGGACTAGCGGTCCCACCCAGTACTTC | CASSKLNPGTSGPTQYF | . | TRBV6-2/TRBV6-3 | TRBD2 | TRBJ2-5
TGTGCCAGCAGCCCTTACGGGACTAGCGTTGAGCAGTTCTTC | CASSPYGTSVEQFF | . | TRBV7-3 | TRBD2 | TRBJ2-1
TGTGCCAGCAGCAAAGAGACAGGGAAGAGTTCACCCCTCCACTTT | CASSKETGKSSPLHF | once | TRBV21-1 | . | TRBJ1-6
TGCAGTGCGAGTTTAGCGGGGGGCTTCTACGAGCAGTACTTC | CSASLAGGFYEQYF | . | TRBV20-1 | TRBD2 | TRBJ2-7
TGTGCCAGCAGACGGCAGGAACGCCTCAGGCGAGGGAGCACAGATACGCAGTATTTT | CASRRQERLRRGSTDTQYF | . | TRBV27 | . | TRBJ2-3
TGTGCCAGCAGTTACTGGACTAGCGGGAACACAGATACGCAGTATTTT | CASSYWTSGNTDTQYF | . | TRBV6-2/TRBV6-3 | TRBD2 | TRBJ2-3
TGTGCCATCAGTGATCTCCAGGGCAGGAACTATGGCTACACCTTC | CAISDLQGRNYGYTF | . | TRBV10-3 | . | TRBJ1-2
TGTGCCAGTACGGCCCGGGCTAGCGGGACGAACACCGGGGAGCTGTTTTTT | CASTARASGTNTGELFF | . | TRBV19 | TRBD2 | TRBJ2-2
TGTGCCAGCACCCTAGGAGGGATAGGTTCCCTTTGGCCCCTCCACTTT | CASTLGGIGSLWPLHF | . | TRBV27 | . | TRBJ1-6
TGTGCCTGGGGGGACTTTTCCTATGGCTACACCTTC | CAWGDFSYGYTF | . | TRBV30 | . | TRBJ1-2
TGTGCCAGCAGCGTAGGCCCAGGGGCGAACACTGAAGCTTTCTTT | CASSVGPGANTEAFF | . | TRBV9 | . | TRBJ1-1
TGTGCCAGCAGCTACGGACACGGCGAATATAGCAATCAGCCCCAGCATTTT | CASSYGHGEYSNQPQHF | . | TRBV21-1 | . | TRBJ1-5
TGTGCCAGCAGCGTGGACAGGGGGCCCGGCAATCAGCCCCAGCATTTT | CASSVDRGPGNQPQHF | . | TRBV9 | TRBD1 | TRBJ1-5
TGTGGCACACAGGCTTATAGCAATCAGCCCCAGCATTTT | CGTQAYSNQPQHF | once | TRBV10-3 | . | TRBJ1-5
TGTGCCAGCAGCCAAGAGGTCACTAGCGGAGAGACCCAGTACTTC | CASSQEVTSGETQYF | . | TRBV3-1/TRBV3-2 | TRBD2 | TRBJ2-5
TGTGCCAGCAGTGAAGACCAGGGGTGGGGGGAAAAACTGTTTTTT | CASSEDQGWGEKLFF | . | TRBV2 | . | TRBJ1-4
TGTGCCAGCAGGACAGGGACCTATGGCTACACCTTC | CASRTGTYGYTF | once | TRBV12-3/TRBV12-4 | TRBD1 | TRBJ1-2
TGTGCCAGCTTGCGGACAGGGGGCCGTCGGGGGAACACTGAAGCTTTCTTT | CASLRTGGRRGNTEAFF | once | TRBV7-9 | TRBD1 | TRBJ1-1
TGTGCCAGCAGTTTTAGAGGCGGGGAGCTGTTTTTT | CASSFRGGELFF | . | TRBV27 | . | TRBJ2-2
TGTGCCAGCAGCGGGGACAGAGCCAGTGGCTACACCTTC | CASSGDRASGYTF | . | TRBV5-4 | TRBD1 | TRBJ1-2
TGTGCCAGCAGCTTAGTCGGACTAGCGGGCCCGTCATTCACAGATACGCAGTATTTT | CASSLVGLAGPSFTDTQYF | . | TRBV7-2 | TRBD2 | TRBJ2-3
TGCGCCAGCAGCCAAATTATGGGAGGTTCTGGAAACACCATATATTTT | CASSQIMGGSGNTIYF | . | TRBV4-1 | . | TRBJ1-3